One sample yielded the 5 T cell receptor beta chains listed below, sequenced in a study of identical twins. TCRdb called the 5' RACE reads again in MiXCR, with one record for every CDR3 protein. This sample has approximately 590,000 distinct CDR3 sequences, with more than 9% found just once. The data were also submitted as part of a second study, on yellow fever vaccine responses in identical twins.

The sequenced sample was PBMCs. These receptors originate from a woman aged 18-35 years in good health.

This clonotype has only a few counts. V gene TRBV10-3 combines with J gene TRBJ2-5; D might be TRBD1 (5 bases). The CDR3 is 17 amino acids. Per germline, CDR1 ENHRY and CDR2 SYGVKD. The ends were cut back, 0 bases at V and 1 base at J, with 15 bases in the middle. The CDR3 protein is CAISESRGGTGQETQYF. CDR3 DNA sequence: TGTGCCATCAGTGAGTCGAGAGGTGGAACAGGCCAAGAGACCCAGTACTTC.

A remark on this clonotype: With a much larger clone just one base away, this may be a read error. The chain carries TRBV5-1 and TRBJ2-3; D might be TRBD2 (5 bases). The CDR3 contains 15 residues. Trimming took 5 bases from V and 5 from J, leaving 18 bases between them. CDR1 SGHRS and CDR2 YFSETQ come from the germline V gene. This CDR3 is CASRISDYIGDTQYF. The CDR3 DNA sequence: TGCGCCAGCAGAATATCCGACTATATCGGAGATACGCAGTATTTT.

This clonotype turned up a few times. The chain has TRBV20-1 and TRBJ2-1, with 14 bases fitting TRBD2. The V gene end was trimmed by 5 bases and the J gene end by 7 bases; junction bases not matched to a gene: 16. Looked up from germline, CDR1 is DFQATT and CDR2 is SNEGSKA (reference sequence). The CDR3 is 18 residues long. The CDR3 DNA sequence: TGCAGTGCTGCTCCGGGACTAGCGGGGGACCAAGGTCTAAATGAGCAGTTCTTC. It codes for CSAAPGLAGDQGLNEQFF.

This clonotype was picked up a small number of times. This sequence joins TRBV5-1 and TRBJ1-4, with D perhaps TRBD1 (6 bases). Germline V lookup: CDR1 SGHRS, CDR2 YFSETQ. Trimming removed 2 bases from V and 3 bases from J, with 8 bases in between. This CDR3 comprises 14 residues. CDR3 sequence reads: CASSFRGSNEKLFF. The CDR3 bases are TGCGCCAGCAGCTTCAGGGGATCTAATGAAAAACTGTTTTTT.

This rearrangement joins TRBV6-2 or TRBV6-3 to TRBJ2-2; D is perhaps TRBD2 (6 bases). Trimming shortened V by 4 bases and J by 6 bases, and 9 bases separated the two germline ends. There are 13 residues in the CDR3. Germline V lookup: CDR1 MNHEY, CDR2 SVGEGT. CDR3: CASSSGASGELFF. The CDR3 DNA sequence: TGTGCCAGCAGTTCGGGAGCCTCCGGGGAGCTGTTTTTT.